This T cell receptor beta chain was observed in a study of regulatory T cells in long-lasting Graves disease. Background on the study: More than 5 years of antithyroid drugs with positive TSH receptor antibodies defined persistent Graves' disease. Whole-study findings and limits: Persistent Graves' patients showed a TCR diversity that was lower than that of newly diagnosed ones.

The TCR beta library used iRepertoire HTBI primers with Arm-PCR amplification of CDR3. Original data processing: Taken together, the samples had 50 to 70 TRBV and 13 to 15 TRBJ segments identified. From the multiplex PCR reads, TCRdb called clonotypes with MiXCR, one entry per CDR3 protein. TCRdb, not the authors, supplied the V and J calls. The sample has about 660,000 distinct CDR3 sequences; 25% to 30% are singletons. Time point noted: persistent/refractory GD, antithyroid drugs over 5 years with positive TRAb. Extracted RNA from PBMCs served as the source of the TCR library. Concerning this clonotype: Its antigen remains unidentified.

The sample in question was peripheral blood mononuclear cells (PBMCs), obtained when the disease was refractory, from a patient treated with antithyroid drugs. The sequence was obtained from a female donor with Graves disease.

The CDR3 here is CASSLKGDEQFF. The CDR3, as DNA: TGTGCCAGCAGTTTAAAGGGGGATGAGCAGTTCTTC. This rearrangement joins TRBV27 to TRBJ2-1, with D perhaps matching TRBD1 (6 bases). The CDR3 spans 12 residues. Looked up from germline, CDR1 is MNHEY and CDR2 is SMNVEV (reference sequence). The V end was cut by 2 bases, the J end by 8 bases, with 7 bases between.